Here is one TCR beta chain with its context. In its sample, this clone was seen once. Its target antigen remains unknown. The input lacks base qualities; no much larger clone sits a single base away. The sample is drawn from a study of blood T cell repertoires in COVID-19 (dated by TCRdb to about 2020). The study in broad terms: The collaborator samples originated in the United States, Italy and Spain and spanned the acute and convalescent phases of COVID-19. The sample metadata nearly always contained a de-identified subject ID, COVID-19 status, age in years and sex. Where HLA class I and class II types were available, the types were taken from metadata supplied by the sample provider, not from assay-based typing. The prospective study material was composed of cDNA or gDNA derived from T cells, B-cell-depleted T cells, or PBMCs. The repertoires were released in a freely available public database intended as a resource for research on the immune response to SARS-CoV-2. The dataset comprised deeply sampled blood TCRbeta repertoires from subjects exposed to, actively infected with, or recovered from COVID-19. The samples were drawn from the first 160 participants of the ongoing ImmuneRACE study and from 1,254 subjects provided by 6 global collaborators. General findings and caveats noted by the study authors: How much clinical and demographic metadata was included differed by source and by participant, and the metadata was provided uncurated.

Participants in the prospective study were aged roughly 18 to 90 years, lived in some 24 United States geographic areas, and enrolled through a virtual design. To assign participants to cohorts, the prospective study relied on clinical history that participants themselves reported in a screening survey and a study questionnaire. Recovered participants in ImmuneRACE Cohort 3 were defined as having two consecutive negative NP/OP PCR tests, clearance from a healthcare professional, or resolution of symptoms. In the prospective study, mobile phlebotomists collected whole blood, serum and a nasopharyngeal or oropharyngeal swab from each participant. Additional blood draws and questionnaires over an approximately 2-month period could optionally be provided by prospective study participants. Prospective study blood samples were shipped either frozen or at room temperature before DNA extraction. The germline V gene (reference sequence) specifies SEHNR as CDR1 and FQNEAQ as CDR2. V and J are trimmed by 3 bases and 14 bases, and the gene matches miss 6 bases of the junction. Reading from cysteine to phenylalanine, the CDR3 counts 14 amino acids. The CDR3 DNA has 42 bases and is translated from base 1.

TCRbeta CDR3 regions were amplified from genomic DNA by means of the immunoSEQ Assay, a bias-controlled multiplex PCR. In the authors' own workflow: The number of nucleated cells in each sample was estimated by amplification of reference gene primers within the assay. To quantify the absolute abundance of each unique TCRbeta CDR3 rearrangement, sequence reads were collapsed and filtered. For each sample, productive Simpson clonality was calculated as the square root of Simpson's diversity index across productive rearrangements. What TCRdb holds here is the immuneACCESS table cut down to in-frame rearrangements. Part of the clones is not present; checked against another copy, under half of the missing clones reflect an unresolved V gene, and the others are unexplained. V and J calls and clone size come straight from that table; D and trimming were deduced from the DNA. Recorded for this sample are roughly 290,000 clones; approximately 83% of them occurred a single time. The ten largest account for 3.5% to 5.5% of the sample.

This receptor chain uses TRBV7-9 and TRBJ2-1; TRBD2 matches 14 bases in the middle. The sequencing sample was made of PBMCs or T cells enriched from blood (not recorded which). This receptor was identified in a woman in her thirties who had recovered from COVID-19. CDR3 reads: CASSFRGTSGREFF. The sequenced DNA: TGTGCCAGCAGCTTCCGCGGGACTAGCGGGAGAGAGTTCTTC.